This TCR beta chain was sequenced in a study of pediatric ulcerative colitis. CDR1 and CDR2 (germline): LNHNV, YYDKDF (reference sequence). With V trimmed by 4 bases and J by 5 bases, 7 bases remained unmatched. The CDR3 spans 15 residues. The protocol was immunoSEQ multiplex PCR, while the TCRdb copy is restricted to in-frame clones and leaves out a portion. The sample comprises 25,000 to 35,000 clones, roughly four fifths of which are singletons, and 4% to 5.5% rests with the top ten. The V and J genes are TRBV15 and TRBJ2-3; 9 nucleotides agree with TRBD2. Sequencing input: blood. The TCR originated in a boy between 10 and 17 years old with severe ulcerative colitis. The CDR3 sequence: CATSTIAGVGDTQYF. The CDR3 coding sequence is TGTGCCACCAGCACTATAGCGGGGGTTGGAGATACGCAGTATTTT.